This T cell receptor beta chain was sequenced during a study of cytomegalovirus exposure and HLA in healthy donors. Use of 60 Vbeta and 13 Jbeta primers characterized the PCR. The table came from immunoSEQ multiplex PCR; TCRdb's copy has only in-frame clones and leaves some out. The table has around 74,000 clones, approximately 78% seen once. The receptor was isolated from a man aged 35 to 55 in good health and CMV-seronegative. The sample consisted of PBMCs.

CDR3 in DNA: TGTGCCAGCAGCTTAGCGGCGGGAGCGGGCCGCAATGAGCAGTTCTTC. It codes for CASSLAAGAGRNEQFF. The chain is built from TRBV7-2 and TRBJ2-1; 7 nucleotides agree with TRBD2. The CDR3 runs to 16 residues. From germline, CDR1 is SGHTA and CDR2 FQGNSA. V dropped 0 bases and J dropped 6; count of bases not matched to a gene: 8.